This TCR beta chain originates from a study of read filtering for tumor transcriptome and immune sequencing. From roughly 0.4 ug of RNA, a library with molecular barcoded alpha/delta and beta/gamma adaptors was made. TCRdb reprocessed the reads via MiXCR and lists one record per CDR3 protein. In the table there are 75,000 to 95,000 distinct CDR3 sequences, roughly 21% of which are singletons. This clonotype was counted at least ten times. The CDR3 is 11 amino acids. Germline V gives CDR1 LNHDA, CDR2 SQIVND (reference sequence). Trimming shortened V by 4 bases and J by 9 bases, and 7 bases separated the two germline ends.

This sequence was found in a donor over 35 with multiple myeloma. Sequenced: a population of CD138-negative cells sorted from bone marrow. V gene TRBV19 combines with J gene TRBJ2-1; D ambiguous. CDR3 nucleotides: TGTGCCAGTAGTAACGTGCGTGAGCAGTTCTTC. Its translation: CASSNVREQFF.